The subject of this entry is one T cell receptor (beta chain). This clonotype occurred a few times. Its antigen remains unidentified. Base qualities are not at hand, and no much larger clone is one base apart. The TCR beta CDR3 regions were amplified from RNA transcripts. For the first round of RT-PCR on the TCR CDR3, the HTBI primer set was used together with the Qiagen OneStep RT-PCR kit. A second multiplex PCR round built the libraries, followed by size selection and purification. Libraries were sequenced paired-end with 100 bp reads on an Illumina HiSeq2000. In the original analysis: SOAPnuke was used to process the raw data, removing reads that contained adapters or uncalled bases, had a mean Phred below 15, or lacked an exact match to the constant primer or identifier. COPE v1.2.5 was used to merge the high-quality paired reads, and each unique nucleotide sequence was defined as a clonotype. MiTCR v1.1 was used to align clonotypes to the IMGT TRBV, TRBD and TRBJ reference segments. The analysis included only V-J combinations with a frequency above 0.0001, which together covered 99% to 99.2% of the repertoires. A TCS score was defined as the ratio between F50 (clonal expansion) and ExV (chaos), using BLOSUM62-based TCRdist between CDR3 peptides within each V-J. Welch's t-statistics and random forest reduced several hundred V-J features to 13, which were used in a naive Bayes classifier (R e1071). TCRdb trimmed public reads at Q25 via fastp, called clones via MiXCR and kept in-frame beta chains. Duplicate CDR3 protein sequences are folded into a single record with the most common DNA and genes. The V and J calls were determined by TCRdb, not by the authors. Recorded for this sample are hundreds of thousands of distinct CDR3 sequences; about 14% of them occurred a single time. The top ten hold around 13% of the sample.

The data originate from a study of T cells in Graves' hyperthyroidism and ophthalmopathy (dated by TCRdb to about 2019). Regarding the research as a whole: Peripheral blood was sampled at the time of initial diagnosis, prior to any treatment. An independent validation cohort of around 19 hyperthyroidism patients and approximately 16 patients who later progressed to ophthalmopathy tested prospective prediction of ophthalmopathy. After sampling, hyperthyroidism patients received methimazole starting at 30 mg daily, and ophthalmopathy patients received high-dose intravenous methylprednisolone. The paper reports TCR Vbeta CDR3 sequencing of some 140 peripheral blood samples: approximately 41 ophthalmopathy, some 80 hyperthyroidism and around 17 progressor patients. Thyroid tissue and blood T-cell repertoires from about six Graves' hyperthyroidism patients were also compared in the study. A discovery cohort of about a hundred patients, fewer than 50 with Graves' ophthalmopathy and over 55 with stable Graves' hyperthyroidism, was used to find distinguishing TCR V-J signatures. The roughly 94 discovery patients were randomly divided into training and test sets at a 7:3 ratio.

Moderately to severely active disease, a Clinical Activity Score of at least 3, a NOSPECS grade of at least 4, and a duration under 3 months were present in ophthalmopathy patients. Any patient with an uncontrolled infection, another autoimmune disease, pregnancy or lactation was excluded. Diagnoses were based on clinical symptoms, serum thyroxine and TRAb, thyroid ultrasound and orbital computed tomography. PBMCs were separated from roughly 9.6 ml of fresh peripheral blood using Ficoll-Paque density gradient centrifugation. Trizol reagent was used to extract total RNA, and RNA quality was then checked on an Agilent 2100 Bioanalyzer. General findings and caveats noted by the study authors: Sample size was not statistically predetermined, and blinding of investigators to group allocation was not performed. In validation, the model predicted progression to ophthalmopathy with just under 71% sensitivity and 72% to 75% specificity, a median of about 6.7 months before onset. In cross-validation, a model built on a 13 V-J signature told ophthalmopathy apart from stable hyperthyroidism with less than 90% sensitivity and around 84% specificity, and in testing the same model reached 80%/75%. Most expanded thyroid clonotypes (frequency above 0.001) were also detected in blood, a finding suggesting that blood repertoires may reflect thyroid immune responses.

The CDR3 runs 15 residues from the cysteine to the phenylalanine. Only CDR3 DNA is held: 45 bases, read in frame from base 1. The germline V gene (reference sequence) yields LNHDA for CDR1 and SQIVND for CDR2. V drops 4 bases and J drops 0 bases, leaving 12 bases in between. Sequenced material: blood. The chain is assembled from TRBV19 and TRBJ1-1, with no D gene named confidently. This TCR was sampled from a woman in her forties or fifties with Graves' ophthalmopathy. This receptor has the CDR3 CASSTGRVMNTEAFF. In nucleotides, the sequence is TGTGCCAGTAGTACCGGACGGGTCATGAACACTGAAGCTTTCTTT.